The present TCR beta chain was sequenced within a study of pediatric ulcerative colitis. Regarding the study as a whole: All ulcerative colitis patients, but no controls, carried a couple of rectal clonotypes. Repertoires came from total lymphocyte DNA, so rare subsets like regulatory T cells may be missed.

About this clone: Its antigen is unidentified.

One to two pinch biopsies were taken from the rectum during colonoscopy. The germline gives CDR1 MNHNS, CDR2 SASEGT. The CDR3 is 17 residues long. Trimming removed 1 base from V and 2 bases from J; junction bases left unmatched: 7. TCRdb keeps only in-frame clones here, not all; method: immunoSEQ multiplex PCR. This table holds about 22,000 clones, about two thirds found once. The chain links TRBV6-1 to TRBJ1-1, with 10 bases matching TRBD1. The TCR sequence derives from a boy aged 5-17 years with severe ulcerative colitis. Sequencing was carried out using gut tissue. The CDR3 sequence is CASSEGVWDRGNTEAFF. As DNA, the CDR3 is TGTGCCAGCAGTGAAGGGGTGTGGGACAGGGGAAACACTGAAGCTTTCTTT.